The entry below describes one T cell receptor beta chain. This sample stems from a study of blood T cell repertoires in COVID-19. For the study at large: Italy, Spain and the United States were the sources of the convalescent and acute COVID-19 samples. T cells, B-cell-depleted T cells, or PBMCs provided the cDNA or gDNA that served as material.

With 6 bases clipped from V and 9 bases from J, the junction kept 9 bases outside the gene matches. The CDR3 covers 15 residues. Germline values: CDR1 MNHEY, CDR2 SMNVEV (reference sequence). In the authors' workflow: Reference gene primer amplification yielded estimated nucleated cell counts. Sequencing was performed with immunoSEQ multiplex PCR; in TCRdb, only in-frame clones are kept and a portion is missing. V and J calls and clone size are copied from that table; D and trimming were computed from the DNA. The sample lists 250,000 to 300,000 clones; around 89% were seen once. V is TRBV27 and J is TRBJ1-6; 9 bases map to TRBD1. The clonotype was recovered from a woman aged 35 to 49 who had recovered from COVID-19. The sequenced sample was peripheral blood. CDR3: CASSLSGTGSSPLHF. CDR3 sequence (DNA): TGTGCCAGCAGCCTTTCCGGGACAGGGAGTTCACCCCTCCACTTT.